One sample yielded the 10 T cell receptor beta chains listed below, sequenced in a study of tissue T cells after allogeneic stem cell transplantation. Profiled with immunoSEQ multiplex PCR; TCRdb holds only in-frame clones, not every one. The sample consists of 15,000 to 20,000 clones, about three quarters of them appearing once. What was sequenced was spleen. The receptors originated from a female BALB/c mouse in good health. The strain is characterized by the MHC haplotype H2-d.

As to this clone: Germline and genes here are mouse. From the germline J gene comes the end of the CDR3, since the read stops 1 residue before it. The rearrangement joins TRBV20 to TRBJ2-7; D uncertain. Germline-derived CDR1 and CDR2 are GFQATS and STVNSAI. This CDR3 is 11 amino acids long. Trimming removed 4 bases from V and 3 bases from J, with 7 bases in between. The DNA read from the CDR3 is TGTGGTGCTACGACAATCTATGAACAGTAC. Its protein is CGATTIYEQY. The full-length CDR3 reads as CGATTIYEQYF.

Details on this clone: The germline and genes are mouse ones. With the read ending 1 residue before the CDR3 end, the germline J gene is used to fill in that end. J is TRBJ1-4 and V is TRBV5; the match to TRBD1 covers 8 bases. The ends lost 4 bases at V and 0 bases at J; junction bases unmatched: 1. CDR1 and CDR2 from the germline V gene are LGHNA and YNLKQL (reference sequence). This CDR3 region has 15 residues. CDR3 residues: CASSPGQVSNERLFF. The sequenced CDR3 bases are TGTGCCAGCAGCCCGGGACAGGTTTCCAACGAAAGATTATTT.

This clone was counted only a few times. Mouse gene names and germline throughout. The missing CDR3 end, 1 residue past where the read stops, is filled in from the germline J gene. The rearrangement uses TRBV29 and TRBJ2-7; D not resolved. This CDR3 has 14 amino acids. Trimming cost V 4 bases and J 0 bases, with 10 bases left between them. Germline CDR1 MSHET, CDR2 SYDVDS. Partial CDR3 DNA: TGTGCTAGCAGTTCCCAGCTGAGCTCCTATGAACAGTAC. Amino acids: CASSSQLSSYEQY. The full CDR3 protein is CASSSQLSSYEQYF. The whole variable domain, remainder taken from reference TRBV29 and TRBJ2-7, is DMKVTQMPRYLIKRMGENVLLECGQDMSHETMYWYRQDPGLGLQLIYISYDVDSNSEGDIPKGYRVSRKKREHFSLILDSAKTNQTSVYFCASSSQLSSYEQYFGPGTRLTVL.

Remarks on this clone: Gene names and germline refer to mouse. With the read ending 1 residue before the CDR3 end, the germline J gene is used to fill in that end. J is TRBJ2-5 and V is TRBV4; D gene ambiguous. The CDR3 consists of 13 residues. CDR1 is LGHDT, CDR2 YNNKQL, per germline (reference sequence). Deletions cut 5 bases from V and 0 bases from J, with 6 bases between. The covered CDR3 bases are TGTGCCAGCAGCCCGACAAACCAAGACACCCAGTAC. This gives the protein CASSPTNQDTQY. The full CDR3 reads CASSPTNQDTQYF.

Comments on this clone: Gene names and germline refer to mouse. The read ends 1 residue shy of where the CDR3 ends; the end is completed using the germline J gene. The chain couples TRBV19 to TRBJ1-4, with 7 bases that match TRBD1. J lost 3 bases, V lost 7 bases, and 3 bases had no gene match. This CDR3 is built from 13 residues. Germline loops: CDR1 FNHDT, CDR2 SITEND (reference sequence). The DNA read from the CDR3 is TGTGCCAGCCGGGACAGAACCAACGAAAGATTATTT. Residues: CASRDRTNERLF. The full CDR3 sequence reads CASRDRTNERLFF.

To note about this clone: The gene names given are mouse names. The observed sequence ends 1 residue before the CDR3 terminus, with the missing tail filled in from the germline J gene. The V call is TRBV19, the J call TRBJ2-7, with TRBD1 matching over 8 bases. Germline values: CDR1 FNHDT, CDR2 SITEND (reference sequence). V dropped 4 bases and J dropped 3; count of bases not matched to a gene: 3. The CDR3 consists of 13 residues. This CDR3 is CASSQGALYEQYF. The part of the CDR3 DNA that was read is TGTGCCAGCAGTCAGGGGGCCCTCTATGAACAGTAC.

Turning to this clone: Gene and germline names: mouse. The CDR3 end is not reached by the read, which stops 1 residue before it; the germline J gene fills it in. The chain recombines TRBV4 with TRBJ1-4, with 11 nucleotides matching TRBD1. Germline CDR1 reads LGHDT; CDR2 reads YNNKQL (reference sequence). The CDR3 has 13 residues. Trimming took 6 bases from V and 8 from J; bases not matched to a gene: 2. Partial CDR3 DNA: TGTGCCAGCAGAGGGACAGGGGGAGAAAGATTATTT. Encoded protein: CASRGTGGERLF. The whole CDR3 region reads CASRGTGGERLFF.

Remarks on this clone: The gene names here belong to mouse. The read ends 1 residue before the CDR3 terminus; that terminus is restored from the germline J gene. This chain uses TRBV13-2 with TRBJ2-3; no definite D call. The CDR3 contains 13 residues. V gave up 10 bases and J gave up 0 bases, with 12 bases separating them. Germline values: CDR1 NNHNN, CDR2 SYGAGS (reference sequence). The sequenced part of the CDR3 DNA is TGTGCCGGCTCTTACTCTAGTGCAGAAACGCTGTAT. Amino acids: CAGSYSSAETLY. The complete CDR3 protein is CAGSYSSAETLYF.

In its sample, this clone was seen once. Gene names and germline match the mouse. The CDR3 extends 1 residue past the end of the read, so its final part is completed from the germline J gene. The chain recombines TRBV13-2 with TRBJ2-2; D possibly corresponds to TRBD2 (7 bases). V lost 2 bases and J 1 base, leaving 9 bases between the germline ends. Germline CDR1 and CDR2: NNHNN and SYGAGS (reference sequence). The CDR3 is 15 amino acids. The sequenced CDR3 bases are TGTGCCAGCGGTGAAAGGGGGGGAAACACCGGGCAGCTCTAC. Protein: CASGERGGNTGQLY. The entire CDR3 sequence reads CASGERGGNTGQLYF.

Of note for this clone: Gene names follow the mouse nomenclature. The CDR3 goes on 1 residue after the read ends, and that part is filled in from the germline J gene. The genes are TRBV5 and TRBJ2-5; D is undetermined. V was pared by 4 bases and J by 1 base, with 9 bases between. This CDR3 comprises 14 residues. Per germline, CDR1 LGHNA and CDR2 YNLKQL (reference sequence). CDR3 DNA, as far as it was read: TGTGCCAGCAGCCGTCAAAGGGACCAAGACACCCAGTAC. It yields the protein CASSRQRDQDTQY. The CDR3 reads in full as CASSRQRDQDTQYF.